Following are 13 T cell receptor beta chains from one sample sequenced in a study of blood T cells in healthy people across ages. The use of a sample-barcoded 5' primer and a J-beta primer mix characterized a second PCR of roughly 7 to 11 cycles. In TCRdb, the 5' RACE reads were re-called with MiXCR into one record per CDR3 protein. The sample has hundreds of thousands of distinct CDR3 sequences; over 45% are singletons. The sample taken for sequencing was blood. The receptors stem from a man aged 55 to 69 in good health.

This sequence joins TRBV6-2 or TRBV6-3 and TRBJ2-4; D call uncertain. Germline-derived CDR1 and CDR2 are MNHEY and SVGEGT. The CDR3 is made up of 13 amino acids. The V gene lost 5 bases and the J gene lost 6 bases, with 11 bases spanning the gap. The CDR3 bases are TGTGCCAGCAGTGCCGGGCTAGGAAACATTCAGTACTTC. Translation: CASSAGLGNIQYF.

The chain employs TRBV7-9 and TRBJ2-1; 11 bases are a match to TRBD2. Trimming cost V 2 bases and J 3 bases; bases outside gene matches: 3. Germline V gives CDR1 SEHNR, CDR2 FQNEAQ (reference sequence). The CDR3 totals 16 residues. CDR3 nucleotide sequence: TGTGCCAGCAGCTTAAGTCTAGCGGGGGGCTACAATGAGCAGTTCTTC. Its protein is CASSLSLAGGYNEQFF. Together with reference TRBV7-9 and TRBJ2-1, the CDR3 gives the full variable domain: DTGVSQNPRHKITKRGQNVTFRCDPISEHNRLYWYRQTLGQGPEFLTYFQNEAQLEKSRLLSDRFSAERPKGSFSTLEIQRTEQGDSAMYLCASSLSLAGGYNEQFFGPGTRLTVL.

A word on this clonotype: Possible read error: a much larger clone is one base away. The rearrangement uses TRBV4-2 and TRBJ2-3, with 7 bases aligning to TRBD2. This CDR3 spans 15 amino acids. Germline CDR1 LGHNA, CDR2 YNFKEQ. The CDR3 coding sequence is TGTGCCAGCAGCTGGAGCGGGGAGGCCACAAATACGCAGTATTTT. Protein product: CASSWSGEATNTQYF.

This clonotype was detected ten times or more. This chain connects TRBV28 to TRBJ1-2, with a weak D call TRBD1 (6 bases). Germline loops: CDR1 MDHEN, CDR2 SYDVKM. Trimming removed 5 bases at V and 6 bases at J, with 10 bases between. The CDR3 extends over 12 amino acids. CDR3 loop: CASSDTGNGYTF. In DNA form, the CDR3 reads TGTGCCAGCAGTGATACAGGGAATGGCTACACCTTC.

V gene TRBV4-2 combines with J gene TRBJ2-7; D is possibly TRBD1 (6 bases). Germline V gene lookup returns CDR1 LGHNA and CDR2 YNFKEQ. CDR3 length: 14 residues. Trimming pared 0 bases from V and 5 bases from J, leaving 11 bases between. In DNA form, the CDR3 reads TGTGCCAGCAGCCAAGATAGGGGGAGTAACGAGCAGTACTTC. Translation: CASSQDRGSNEQYF.

The table lists this clonotype with a few counts. The rearrangement links TRBV5-1 to TRBJ2-7; 12 nucleotides agree with TRBD2. With V trimmed by 4 bases and J by 5 bases, 13 bases remained unmatched. Germline CDR1 SGHRS, CDR2 YFSETQ. This CDR3 region has 17 residues. The CDR3 DNA is TGCGCCAGCAGCCCGGCCGGGACTAGCGGGCGAGTCGACGAGCAGTACTTC. Translating gives CASSPAGTSGRVDEQYF.

The gene calls are TRBV20-1 and TRBJ1-4; D is ambiguous. Trimming shortened V by 3 bases and J by 4 bases, and 12 bases separated the two germline ends. Germline CDR1 reads DFQATT; CDR2 reads SNEGSKA (reference sequence). This CDR3 contains 14 residues. This CDR3 reads CSASSGLDNEKLFF. In DNA, the CDR3 is TGCAGTGCTAGTAGTGGGCTAGATAATGAAAAACTGTTTTTT.

The table lists this clonotype with a count of one. The rearrangement joins TRBV15 to TRBJ2-3, with unresolved D. Germline CDR1 is LNHNV and CDR2 is YYDKDF (reference sequence). Between the trimmed V and J ends, which lost 4 bases and 2 bases, there was a span of 7 bases. The CDR3 consists of 13 residues. CDR3 DNA: TGTGCCACCAGCACGGGCAACACAGATACGCAGTATTTT. Its protein product is CATSTGNTDTQYF.

This clonotype has just one count. The chain links TRBV4-3 to TRBJ2-4; D is possibly TRBD1 or TRBD2 (5 bases each). The J call is in doubt because the DNA end fits TRBJ2-7 better. CDR3 size: 14 residues. Germline values: CDR1 LGHNA, CDR2 YSLEER. As DNA, the CDR3 is TGCGCCAGCAGCCCGGGACCCGACTCCTACGAGCAGTACTTC. It encodes CASSPGPDSYEQYF.

The CDR3: CAIGGTHSTDTQYF. The DNA of the CDR3 is TGTGCCATCGGGGGAACTCATAGCACAGATACGCAGTATTTT. V and J are TRBV10-3 and TRBJ2-3, with D perhaps given as TRBD1 or TRBD2 (5 bases each). This CDR3 region has 14 residues. Germline V CDR1 and CDR2: ENHRY, SYGVKD. V gave up 8 bases and J gave up 0 bases, with 12 bases separating them.

As regards this clonotype: A junction end diverges from the germline sequence, so it may reflect a read error. V is TRBV4-2 and J is TRBJ1-2; perhaps TRBD1 as D (6 bases). In germline, CDR1 is LGHNA, CDR2 YNFKEQ. This CDR3 is 14 amino acids long. CDR3 bases: TGTGCCAGCAGCCCCTTACAGGGTAACTGTGGCTACACCTTC. It encodes CASSPLQGNCGYTF.

The gene calls are TRBV5-1 and TRBJ2-1; tentatively, D is TRBD2 (6 bases). This CDR3 has 15 amino acids. In germline, CDR1 is SGHRS, CDR2 YFSETQ. Trimming removed 4 bases from V and 3 bases from J, with 14 bases in between. The CDR3 DNA is TGCGCCAGCAGCCCTCTAGCGAATAGCTACAATGAGCAGTTCTTC. The encoded protein is CASSPLANSYNEQFF.

This clonotype was picked up a small number of times. The chain recombines TRBV13 with TRBJ1-2; tentative D call: TRBD1 (5 bases). Germline V lookup: CDR1 PRHDT, CDR2 FYEKMQ (reference sequence). V was trimmed by 3 bases and J by 5 bases, leaving 13 bases between them. The CDR3 is 14 amino acids. The CDR3 DNA reads as TGTGCCAGCAGCTTTTCCGGGGCCCGGTATGGCTACACCTTC. It codes for CASSFSGARYGYTF.